The clone carrying this T cell receptor beta chain came up once. Its antigen is not known. This sample was included in a study of radiotherapy plus CTLA-4 blockade in lung cancer. For the study at large: Patients showed objective responses in about 20% of cases and disease control in under 35%. Overall study findings and caveats: Together with interferon-beta, which increased in serum after radiation, early dynamic changes in blood T cell clones were reportedly the best predictors of response. Subsequent to radiotherapy plus ipilimumab, tumor-derived TCR clones underwent expansion in blood.

CDR1 is SGDLS and CDR2 is YYNGEE in the germline V gene. With V trimmed by 0 bases and J by 6 bases, 10 bases remained unmatched. This CDR3 comprises 18 residues. People whose metastatic non-small-cell lung cancer was chemo-refractory got focal radiation along with CTLA-4 blockade by ipilimumab. Sequencing used immunoSEQ multiplex PCR; TCRdb keeps in-frame clones, though not all of them. The sample has 47,000 or so clones, 70% to 90% seen once. The sequence was obtained from a human donor with non-small cell lung cancer whose response to radiotherapy plus ipilimumab could not be evaluated. Sequencing used peripheral blood, obtained from a patient treated with radiotherapy plus ipilimumab. The rearrangement joins TRBV9 to TRBJ2-2; the match to TRBD2 covers 11 bases. CDR3 sequence reads: CASSVASLLAGVAGELFF. The CDR3 DNA sequence: TGTGCCAGCAGCGTAGCTTCCTTACTAGCGGGAGTCGCCGGGGAGCTGTTTTTT.